These T cell receptor beta chains were read from a single sample in a study of blood T cell repertoires in COVID-19. Produced via immunoSEQ multiplex PCR; TCRdb's table is partial and in-frame only. The sample includes about 180,000 clones, around 83% of them seen just once. The sample was peripheral blood. The receptors here all came from a woman in her thirties with active or convalescent COVID-19. The CDR3 runs from the conserved cysteine through the conserved F or W. A D gene is named only where the DNA matches it firmly. For some rows the clone size is stated as once, few or many, or as a class when expanded; others skip it.

v_gene	abundance	j_gene	d_gene	CDR3aa	CDR3nt
TRBV6-5	.	TRBJ2-7	.	CASSVGPFYEQYF	TGTGCCAGCTCTGTGGGGCCCTTCTACGAGCAGTACTTC
TRBV14	.	TRBJ2-1	TRBD1	CASSQIQGAIRYNEQFF	TGTGCCAGCAGCCAGATACAGGGGGCGATCAGGTACAATGAGCAGTTCTTC
TRBV19	.	TRBJ2-2	.	CASSHMTGNTGELFF	TGTGCCAGTAGTCACATGACAGGGAACACCGGGGAGCTGTTTTTT
TRBV5-1	.	TRBJ2-7	.	CASSLGDNAREQYF	TGCGCCAGCAGCTTGGGGGACAACGCCCGAGAGCAATACTTC
TRBV6-1	.	TRBJ1-6	TRBD1	CASSKDREDSPLHF	TGTGCCAGCAGTAAGGACAGGGAGGATTCACCCCTCCACTTT
TRBV24-1	.	TRBJ1-5	TRBD1	CATRRTGINSNQPQHF	TGTGCCACCAGACGGACAGGAATTAATAGCAATCAGCCCCAGCATTTT
TRBV7-2	.	TRBJ2-7	TRBD2	CASSPGLAGVEQYF	TGTGCCAGCAGCCCGGGACTAGCGGGAGTAGAGCAGTACTTC
TRBV30	.	TRBJ2-3	TRBD1	CAWCRGQPADTQYF	TGTGCCTGGTGCAGGGGGCAACCGGCAGATACGCAGTATTTT
TRBV20-1	.	TRBJ1-1	.	CSPETEAFF	TGCAGCCCAGAAACTGAAGCTTTCTTT
TRBV11-3	once	TRBJ2-7	.	CASSGQYEQYF	TGTGCCAGCAGCGGCCAATACGAGCAGTACTTC
TRBV27	.	TRBJ1-2	TRBD1	CASSGTGGFYGYTF	TGTGCCAGCAGCGGGACAGGGGGGTTCTATGGCTACACCTTC
TRBV7-9	.	TRBJ1-2	.	CASSLGRDNGYTF	TGTGCCAGCAGCTTGGGCAGGGATAACGGCTACACCTTC
TRBV4-2	.	TRBJ1-3	.	CASSLLGVGNTIYF	TGTGCCAGCAGCCTCCTCGGGGTCGGAAACACCATATATTTT
TRBV2	.	TRBJ2-7	.	CAIDSSYEQYF	TGTGCCATCGACAGCTCCTACGAGCAGTACTTC
TRBV7-6	.	TRBJ1-1	TRBD1	CASSPVSGTGATEAFF	TGTGCCAGCAGCCCCGTTTCCGGGACAGGGGCCACTGAAGCTTTCTTT
TRBV11-2	once	TRBJ2-7	.	CASSLASPPGGGTYEQYF	TGTGCCAGCAGCTTAGCTTCCCCACCGGGGGGCGGGACCTACGAGCAGTACTTC
TRBV7-9	.	TRBJ2-3	.	CASSFLVGTDTQYF	TGTGCCAGCAGCTTCCTAGTGGGCACAGATACGCAGTATTTT
TRBV19	.	TRBJ1-1	.	CASRSTVMNTEAFF	TGTGCCAGTCGATCGACAGTTATGAACACTGAAGCTTTCTTT
TRBV10-3	.	TRBJ1-6	.	CAISEWVGGDSPLHF	TGTGCCATCAGTGAGTGGGTCGGCGGCGATTCACCCCTCCACTTT
TRBV28	.	TRBJ1-2	TRBD1	CASSPRDRSKEGYTF	TGTGCCAGCAGCCCCCGGGACAGGTCGAAAGAGGGCTACACCTTC
TRBV15	.	TRBJ1-1	.	CATSSYRDTMNTEAFF	TGTGCCACCAGCAGCTATCGGGACACCATGAACACTGAAGCTTTCTTT